Sequencing of this T cell receptor beta chain was carried out in a study of PD-L1 blockade in urothelial cancer. At the level of the study: Chemotherapy regimens numbering 0 to 3 had been given to patients. Median T cell yield per blood sample was about 150,000 cells.

The V segment lost 2 bases and the J segment 4 bases; nucleotides outside the gene matches: 5. The CDR3 runs 16 residues. Germline CDR1 is SGHDT and CDR2 is YYEEEE. TCRdb's table, derived via immunoSEQ multiplex PCR, lists solely in-frame clones and lacks some. The data show 45,000 to 65,000 clones, with approximately 84% seen just once and about 5.6% held by the top ten. This rearrangement joins TRBV5-6 to TRBJ2-3; 12 positions agree with TRBD2. This TCR was sampled from a man aged 35 to 55 with urothelial cancer. This specimen was PBMCs, taken around atezolizumab (anti-PD-L1) treatment. The CDR3 region has the DNA TGTGCCAGCAGCTTAGCGACTAGCGGGAGAGCAGATACGCAGTATTTT. It is translated as CASSLATSGRADTQYF.